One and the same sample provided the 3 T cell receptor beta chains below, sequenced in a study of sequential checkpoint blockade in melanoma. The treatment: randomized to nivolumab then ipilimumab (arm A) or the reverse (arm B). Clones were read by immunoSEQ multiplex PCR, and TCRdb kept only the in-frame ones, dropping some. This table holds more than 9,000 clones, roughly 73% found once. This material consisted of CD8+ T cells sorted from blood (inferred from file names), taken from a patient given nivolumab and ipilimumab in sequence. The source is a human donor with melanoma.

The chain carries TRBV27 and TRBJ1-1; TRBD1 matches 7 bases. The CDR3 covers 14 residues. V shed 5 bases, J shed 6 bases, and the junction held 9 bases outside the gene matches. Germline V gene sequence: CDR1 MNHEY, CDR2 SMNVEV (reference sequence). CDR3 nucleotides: TGTGCCAGCAGTATGAGGACAGGTCTCGCTGAAGCTTTCTTT. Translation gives CASSMRTGLAEAFF.

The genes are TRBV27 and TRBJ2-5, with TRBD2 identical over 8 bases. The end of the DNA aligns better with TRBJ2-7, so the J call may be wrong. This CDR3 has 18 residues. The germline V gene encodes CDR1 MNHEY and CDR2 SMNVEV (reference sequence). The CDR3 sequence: CASSPSGTSSGPSYEQYF. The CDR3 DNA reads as TGTGCCAGCAGTCCCTCCGGGACTAGTTCGGGACCCTCCTACGAGCAGTACTTC.

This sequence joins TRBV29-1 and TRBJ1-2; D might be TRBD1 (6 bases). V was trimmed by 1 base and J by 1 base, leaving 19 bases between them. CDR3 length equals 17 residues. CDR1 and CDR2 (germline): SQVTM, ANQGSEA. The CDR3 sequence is CSVEVVAGERNNYGYTF. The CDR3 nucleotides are TGCAGCGTTGAAGTAGTAGCAGGGGAGAGGAATAACTATGGCTACACCTTC.